This T cell receptor beta chain was retrieved from a study of T cells in Graves' hyperthyroidism and ophthalmopathy (dated by TCRdb to between 2018 and 2020). With respect to the entire study: To identify TCR V-J signatures that set the groups apart, the researchers used a discovery cohort of 100 patients, made up of 40 to 45 with Graves' ophthalmopathy and 57 with stable Graves' hyperthyroidism. The study also compared thyroid tissue and blood T-cell repertoires from about six Graves' hyperthyroidism patients. The paper reports TCR Vbeta CDR3 sequencing of more than 120 peripheral blood samples: some 41 ophthalmopathy, about 75 hyperthyroidism and approximately 17 progressor patients. The 100 discovery patients were divided at random into training and test sets in a 7:3 ratio. Once sampling was done, hyperthyroidism patients were given methimazole at a starting dose of 30 mg daily, whereas ophthalmopathy patients were given high-dose intravenous methylprednisolone. Whether ophthalmopathy could be predicted prospectively was tested in an independent validation cohort made up of 18 to 20 hyperthyroidism patients plus 17 patients who later progressed to ophthalmopathy. Summary of the overall study and its limitations: No statistical method was used to fix the sample size in advance, and group allocation was not hidden from the investigators. A model built on a 13 V-J signature distinguished ophthalmopathy from stable hyperthyroidism, reaching over 85% sensitivity and about 81% specificity in cross-validation and 80%/75% in testing. In validation, the model predicted progression to ophthalmopathy a median of roughly 6.5 months before onset, with around 70% sensitivity and about 72% specificity. Most expanded thyroid clonotypes (frequency above 0.001) were also detected in blood, a finding suggesting that blood repertoires may reflect thyroid immune responses.

Exclusion was applied to patients with uncontrolled infections, other autoimmune diseases, pregnancy or lactation. Diagnoses were established on the basis of clinical symptoms, serum thyroxine and TRAb, thyroid ultrasound, and orbital computed tomography. Total RNA was extracted using Trizol reagent, and RNA quality was assessed on an Agilent 2100 Bioanalyzer. The TCR beta CDR3 regions were amplified from the RNA transcripts. A first-round RT-PCR of the TCR CDR3 used the HTBI primer set with the Qiagen OneStep RT-PCR kit. The libraries were constructed in a second round of multiplex PCR and then size-selected and purified. The libraries were sequenced on an Illumina HiSeq2000 using paired-end 100 bp reads. In the authors' own workflow: SOAPnuke was used to process the raw data, removing reads that contained adapters or uncalled bases, had a mean Phred below 15, or lacked an exact match to the constant primer or identifier. COPE v1.2.5 was used to merge high-quality paired reads, and clonotypes were defined as unique nucleotide sequences. MiTCR v1.1 was used to align clonotypes to the IMGT TRBV, TRBD and TRBJ reference segments. The analysis was restricted to V-J combinations with a frequency above 0.0001, which together covered just over 99% of the repertoires. The TCS score was defined as F50 (clonal expansion) divided by E x V (chaos), with BLOSUM62-based TCRdist calculated between CDR3 peptides within each V-J. Welch's t-statistics and random forest reduced roughly 500 V-J features to 10 to 15, which were used in a naive Bayes classifier (R e1071). The similarity between thyroid and blood repertoires was quantified using the Morisita-Horn index. The public reads were quality trimmed at Q25 with fastp and then assembled into clones with MiXCR by TCRdb, keeping productive beta chains. Identical CDR3 proteins give one entry, which carries the most common genes and DNA. In this record, the V and J calls reflect TCRdb's handling and not the investigators' own analysis. The sample has 480,000 or so distinct CDR3 sequences on record, 40% to 50% of them singletons. The leading ten clones occupy around 47% of the sample.

This clonotype was seen many times. The antigen it recognizes is unknown. Base qualities are not at hand, and no much larger clone is one base apart. Spanning cysteine to phenylalanine, the CDR3 consists of 16 amino acids. The retained sequence is limited to the CDR3, 48 bases, with the frame set at the first base. CDR1 and CDR2 are read off the germline V gene (reference sequence) as MNHNY and SVGAGI. V lost 5 bases and J lost 4 bases; the stretch between them is 21 bases long. Rearrangement joined TRBV6-6 to TRBJ2-7, with the identity of the D gene unclear. Sequenced: peripheral blood or thyroid tissue (not recorded which). The receptor was derived from an adult woman with Graves' disease, either hyperthyroidism or ophthalmopathy (not recorded which). CDR3 reads: CASSPSAASGIYEQYF. In nucleotides, the sequence is TGTGCCAGCAGTCCGAGTGCCGCCTCCGGAATATACGAGCAGTACTTC.